This T cell receptor (beta chain) was captured by sequencing in a study of identical twins. Addition of a universal primer site occurred through template switching, and cDNA carried unique molecular identifiers. TCRdb re-called the 5' RACE reads with MiXCR, one entry per CDR3 protein. The repertoire holds around 1.7 million distinct CDR3 sequences, with more than 30% as singletons. This clonotype was seen a few times. Every one of the donors was a healthy Caucasian. Germline assignment: CDR1 LGHNA and CDR2 YNFKEQ. CDR3 length: 15 amino acids. V lost 3 bases and J lost 6; bases outside the gene matches: 5.

Sample: cord blood. This clonotype originated in a newborn girl in good health. The chain links TRBV4-2 to TRBJ2-7, with 13 bases that match TRBD2. Written as DNA, the CDR3 is TGTGCCAGCAGCCATCTTAGGACTAGCGGGGGCGAGCAGTACTTC. Residues: CASSHLRTSGGEQYF.